The 28 T cell receptor beta chains reported below all come from one sample, sequenced in a study of T cell responses to AZD1222 COVID-19 vaccine. Clones were sequenced by immunoSEQ multiplex PCR, and TCRdb holds only the in-frame ones, with some missing. Here the sample spans over 100,000 clones, about 87% being singletons. The sequencing used peripheral blood, collected 28 days after the second AZD1222 dose. Receptors originate from an adult who received the AZD1222 COVID-19 vaccine.

This sequence joins TRBV14 and TRBJ1-3; D is unresolved. In germline, CDR1 is SGHDN, CDR2 FVKESK. The CDR3 extends over 13 amino acids. V lost 5 bases, J lost 3 bases, and 8 bases lay in between. The CDR3 region is CASSRFLGNTIYF. The CDR3 DNA reads TGTGCCAGCAGCAGGTTTCTTGGAAACACCATATATTTT. The variable domain in full, with the rest retrieved from reference TRBV14 and TRBJ1-3, is EAGVTQFPSHSVIEKGQTVTLRCDPISGHDNLYWYRRVMGKEIKFLLHFVKESKQDESGMPNNRFLAERTGGTYSTLKVQPAELEDSGVYFCASSRFLGNTIYFGEGSWLTVV.

This clone was observed a single time. The V gene is TRBV30, the J gene TRBJ1-1; D is unclear. Between the trimmed V and J ends, which lost 0 bases and 9 bases, there was a span of 17 bases. This CDR3 is 14 amino acids long. CDR1 is GTSNPN, CDR2 SVGIG, per germline (reference sequence). CDR3: CAWSVRGSPRQAFF. CDR3 in DNA: TGTGCCTGGAGTGTTAGAGGTTCTCCGCGGCAAGCTTTCTTT.

The gene calls are TRBV11-2 and TRBJ2-7; TRBD2 might be the D (6 bases). There are 12 residues in the CDR3. V was pared by 1 base and J by 13 bases, with 14 bases between. CDR1 is SGHAT and CDR2 is FQNNGV in the germline V gene. The CDR3: CASSLVGGRKYF. DNA of the CDR3: TGTGCCAGCAGCTTAGTTGGGGGGAGGAAATACTTC.

The rearrangement links TRBV5-4 to TRBJ2-2; no firm D call. Per germline, CDR1 SGHNT and CDR2 YYREEE (reference sequence). This CDR3 has 16 amino acids. Trimming took off 4 bases at V and 5 bases at J, with 18 bases between the two ends. The CDR3 DNA reads as TGTGCCAGCAGCCCAACCCGTTATCCCGGGACCGGGGAGCTGTTTTTT. It codes for CASSPTRYPGTGELFF. The whole variable domain, remainder taken from reference TRBV5-4 and TRBJ2-2, is ETGVTQSPTHLIKTRGQQVTLRCSSQSGHNTVSWYQQALGQGPQFIFQYYREEENGRGNFPPRFSGLQFPNYSSELNVNALELDDSALYLCASSPTRYPGTGELFFGEGSRLTVL.

This clone occurred a few times. V gene TRBV12-3 or TRBV12-4 combines with J gene TRBJ1-2, with 10 positions matching TRBD1. This CDR3 is 13 amino acids long. Trimming removed 6 bases from V and 8 bases from J; junction bases left unmatched: 6. The CDR3 nucleotides are TGTGCCAGCAGCCGAGGGACAGGGGAAGGCTACACCTTC. It specifies CASSRGTGEGYTF.

The chain joins TRBV24-1 to TRBJ1-2, with a tentative D call TRBD1 (6 bases). Per germline, CDR1 KGHDR and CDR2 SFDVKD. V was shortened by 2 bases and J by 8 bases, with 23 bases between the two germline ends. CDR3 size: 17 residues. DNA of the CDR3: TGTGCCACCAGTGATTCGGGGGCAGGGTCTTTTTCTAGGGGCTACACCTTC. Protein: CATSDSGAGSFSRGYTF.

The rearrangement joins TRBV18 to TRBJ2-5; a weak D match, TRBD2 (6 bases). V was trimmed by 3 bases and J by 7 bases, leaving 21 bases between them. The CDR3 consists of 16 residues. Germline lookup yields CDR1 KGHSH and CDR2 LQKENI. The DNA for the CDR3 is TGTGCCAGCTCACCCTCGGCCGGGAAGGCCGGGGGGACCCAGTACTTC. It encodes CASSPSAGKAGGTQYF.

This chain uses TRBV7-8 with TRBJ1-5; D uncertain. V was pared by 1 base and J by 9 bases, with 19 bases between. Germline CDR1 and CDR2: SGHVS and FQNEAQ. The CDR3 has 16 amino acids. The CDR3 DNA reads TGTGCCAGCAGCTTAGGAGTTAGTGGCTTACCCCCGCCCCAGCATTTT. Its translation: CASSLGVSGLPPPQHF.

V gene TRBV24-1 combines with J gene TRBJ2-2; 7 bases match TRBD1. The junction had 7 bases not matched to a gene; V was cut back by 4 bases and J by 0 bases. This CDR3 is built from 17 residues. From germline, CDR1 is KGHDR and CDR2 SFDVKD. The CDR3 coding sequence is TGTGCCACCAGTGAACCAATGGGACAGTCGAACACCGGGGAGCTGTTTTTT. Amino acid sequence: CATSEPMGQSNTGELFF.

This clone occurred once. The rearrangement links TRBV6-2 or TRBV6-3 to TRBJ2-1; D might be TRBD2 (5 bases). Germline V gene data show CDR1 as MNHEY and CDR2 as SVGEGT. The CDR3 is made up of 16 amino acids. V gave up 5 bases and J gave up 2 bases, with 16 bases separating them. CDR3 in DNA: TGTGCCAGCAGTGGCCTGCTAGCAGTTGCCTACAATGAGCAGTTCTTC. Protein sequence: CASSGLLAVAYNEQFF.

Concerning this clone: Other DNA sequences in the sample encode the same CDR3. The gene calls are TRBV7-2 and TRBJ1-5, with D hard to call. The CDR3 loop spans 15 amino acids. Germline V lookup: CDR1 SGHTA, CDR2 FQGNSA. V was pared by 1 base and J by 0 bases, with 7 bases between. The DNA for the CDR3 is TGTGCCAGCAGCTTAGTCCCGAATAGCAATCAGCCCCAGCATTTT. Amino acids: CASSLVPNSNQPQHF.

The chain links TRBV12-3 or TRBV12-4 to TRBJ1-6; the D is unclear. The CDR3 sequence is 12 residues long. Trimming removed 6 bases at V and 7 bases at J, with 7 bases between. This CDR3 reads CASRPMNSPLHF. CDR3 DNA: TGTGCCAGCAGACCAATGAATTCACCCCTCCACTTT.

The chain uses TRBV9 and TRBJ2-3, with a weak D call TRBD2 (5 bases). Germline lookup yields CDR1 SGDLS and CDR2 YYNGEE. V lost 0 bases to trimming and J lost 2 bases, with 13 bases between them. The CDR3 covers 16 residues. The CDR3 loop is CASSVGIADYTDTQYF. DNA of the CDR3: TGTGCCAGCAGCGTAGGGATAGCAGACTACACAGATACGCAGTATTTT.

The rearrangement links TRBV6-2 or TRBV6-3 to TRBJ1-1; D is possibly TRBD1 (5 bases). Germline loops: CDR1 MNHEY, CDR2 SVGEGT. The CDR3 consists of 15 residues. Trimming shortened V by 5 bases and J by 6 bases, and 19 bases separated the two germline ends. The CDR3 DNA reads as TGTGCCAGCAGTCCCGGGGGAGGGGCCTCTCCTGAAGCTTTCTTT. It is translated as CASSPGGGASPEAFF.

The chain combines TRBV27 with TRBJ1-1; possible D gene TRBD1, 5 bases. The CDR3 is 16 residues long. The germline gives CDR1 MNHEY, CDR2 SMNVEV (reference sequence). Deletions cut 0 bases from V and 0 bases from J, with 11 bases between. As DNA, the CDR3 is TGTGCCAGCAGTTTATCCGGCCAGGGATTGAACACTGAAGCTTTCTTT. It translates to CASSLSGQGLNTEAFF.

This sequence joins TRBV11-3 and TRBJ2-1; 7 positions agree with TRBD2. Germline assignment: CDR1 SGHNT and CDR2 YENEEA. The ends lost 5 bases at V and 6 bases at J; junction bases unmatched: 13. The CDR3 covers 16 residues. As DNA, the CDR3 is TGTGCCAGCAGCCTAACTGGACTAGTGGGCGGCAATGAGCAGTTCTTC. Residues: CASSLTGLVGGNEQFF.

The chain combines TRBV7-2 with TRBJ2-7; D may be TRBD1 (6 bases). CDR3 length equals 14 residues. Germline V lookup: CDR1 SGHTA, CDR2 FQGNSA. Trimming removed 1 base from V and 3 bases from J, with 10 bases in between. CDR3 loop: CASSLVRGLYEQYF. The CDR3 bases are TGTGCCAGCAGCTTAGTCAGGGGCCTCTACGAGCAGTACTTC.

The chain has TRBV4-2 and TRBJ2-5, with D perhaps being TRBD1 or TRBD2 (5 bases each). Germline CDR1 is LGHNA and CDR2 is YNFKEQ. There are 13 residues in the CDR3. Trimming left V 6 bases short and J 2 bases short, with 10 bases between. As DNA, the CDR3 is TGTGCCAGCAGTGGGGGATTACAAGAGACCCAGTACTTC. Translated, it gives CASSGGLQETQYF.

This chain connects TRBV6-5 to TRBJ1-2; 8 bases are a match to TRBD1. The CDR3 sequence is 15 residues long. V shed 8 bases and J 6 bases; nucleotides not matched to a gene: 14. CDR1 and CDR2 (germline): MNHEY, SVGAGI. The chain's CDR3 is CASRGTGARLDGYTF. CDR3 sequence (DNA): TGTGCCAGCCGAGGGACAGGCGCTCGATTGGATGGCTACACCTTC.

Regarding this clone: The junction and the germline gene differ at one end; a read error may be behind it. The chain uses TRBV30 and TRBJ2-2; 11 bases line up with TRBD1. From germline, CDR1 is GTSNPN and CDR2 SVGIG (reference sequence). The CDR3 covers 14 residues. DNA of the CDR3: TGTGCCCGGAGGGGGGACAGGGGGACCGGGGAGCTGTTTTTT. Protein: CARRGDRGTGELFF.

The chain recombines TRBV5-4 with TRBJ2-7; D is unresolved. Germline-derived CDR1 and CDR2 are SGHNT and YYREEE (reference sequence). The CDR3 contains 11 residues. The V end lost 6 bases, the J end lost 6 bases, and 10 bases lay between the germline ends. Here the CDR3 DNA reads TGTGCCAGCACCCTCCGCCCCGAGCAGTACTTC. This gives the protein CASTLRPEQYF.

The CDR3 region is CASSVVPMEKAFF. CDR3 nucleotides: TGTGCCAGCAGCGTAGTTCCGATGGAAAAAGCTTTCTTT. The chain couples TRBV9 to TRBJ1-1; no clear D gene. The V end was cut by 0 bases, the J end by 9 bases, with 12 bases between. This CDR3 is built from 13 residues. The germline gives CDR1 SGDLS, CDR2 YYNGEE.

This chain links TRBV6-5 with TRBJ1-5; D is unresolved. Germline V lookup: CDR1 MNHEY, CDR2 SVGAGI. V gave up 10 bases and J gave up 5 bases, with 15 bases separating them. This CDR3 is built from 13 residues. DNA for the CDR3: TGTGCCACCGCTGTGGGGTTCGATCAGCCCCAGCATTTT. Translation: CATAVGFDQPQHF.

Worth noting for this clone: The junction and the germline gene differ at one end; a read error may be behind it. J is TRBJ1-2 and V is TRBV28; D is unclear. Germline-derived CDR1 and CDR2 are MDHEN and SYDVKM. The CDR3 extends over 15 amino acids. The CDR3 sequence: CASSFFGSAKYGYTF. Here the CDR3 DNA reads TGTGCCAGCAGTTTTTTTGGATCGGCTAAATATGGCTACACCTTC.

This chain uses TRBV10-3 with TRBJ2-5; D is possibly TRBD2 (6 bases). CDR1 and CDR2 from the germline V gene are ENHRY and SYGVKD. The ends were cut back, 4 bases at V and 3 bases at J, with 6 bases in the middle. CDR3 size: 12 residues. The CDR3 nucleotides are TGTGCCATCAGTGCGGGGGAAGAGACCCAGTACTTC. It codes for CAISAGEETQYF.

This clone was counted a few times. This chain connects TRBV27 to TRBJ2-7, with 10 bases fitting TRBD2. There are 15 residues in the CDR3. Germline V CDR1 and CDR2: MNHEY, SMNVEV (reference sequence). J was trimmed by 6 bases and V by 5 bases; bases with no gene match: 10. In DNA form, the CDR3 reads TGTGCCAGCAGTCCCGGACTTAGCGGGGGGTTCGAGCAGTACTTC. It translates to CASSPGLSGGFEQYF.

This clone came up a few times. V usage is TRBV2 and J usage is TRBJ1-2, with a weak D call TRBD1 (5 bases). V was trimmed by 6 bases and J by 8 bases, leaving 10 bases between them. The CDR3 loop spans 11 amino acids. Germline CDR1 SNHLY, CDR2 FYNNEI. In DNA, the CDR3 is TGTGCCAGCAGGGAGGGGCAAGGCTACACCTTC. This encodes CASREGQGYTF.

This sequence joins TRBV27 and TRBJ2-1; the D gene could be TRBD1 or TRBD2 (5 bases each). Trimming shortened V by 5 bases and J by 9 bases, and 8 bases separated the two germline ends. The CDR3 runs to 11 residues. Looked up from germline, CDR1 is MNHEY and CDR2 is SMNVEV (reference sequence). CDR3 in DNA: TGTGCCAGCAGTCCGGGGACTGAGCAGTTCTTC. This encodes CASSPGTEQFF.